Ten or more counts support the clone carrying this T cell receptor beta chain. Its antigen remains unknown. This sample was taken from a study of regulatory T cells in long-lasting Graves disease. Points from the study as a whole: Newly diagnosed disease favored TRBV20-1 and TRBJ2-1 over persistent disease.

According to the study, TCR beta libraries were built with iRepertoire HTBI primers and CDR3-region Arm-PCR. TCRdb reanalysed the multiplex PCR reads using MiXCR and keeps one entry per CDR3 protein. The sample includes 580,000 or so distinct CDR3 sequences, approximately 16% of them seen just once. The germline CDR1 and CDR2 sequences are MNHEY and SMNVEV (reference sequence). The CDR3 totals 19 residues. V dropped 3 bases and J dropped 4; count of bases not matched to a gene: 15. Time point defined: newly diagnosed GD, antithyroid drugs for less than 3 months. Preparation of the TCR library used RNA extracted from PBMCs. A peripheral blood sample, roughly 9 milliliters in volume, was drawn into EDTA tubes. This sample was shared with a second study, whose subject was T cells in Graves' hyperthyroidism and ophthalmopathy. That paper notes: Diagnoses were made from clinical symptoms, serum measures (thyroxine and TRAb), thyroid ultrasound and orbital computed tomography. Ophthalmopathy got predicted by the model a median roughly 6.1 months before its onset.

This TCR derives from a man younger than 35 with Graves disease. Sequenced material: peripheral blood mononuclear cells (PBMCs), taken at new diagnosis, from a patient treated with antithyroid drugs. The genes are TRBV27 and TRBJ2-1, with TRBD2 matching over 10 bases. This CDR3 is CASSFSSGSTSAIYNEQFF. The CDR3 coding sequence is TGTGCCAGCAGTTTTTCTAGCGGGAGCACTAGCGCCATATACAATGAGCAGTTCTTC.